This TCR beta chain came from a study of T cell responses to AZD1222 COVID-19 vaccine. Findings and caveats of the study: Spike as a whole was targeted by vaccine-associated CD4 TCRs, dominant at 160-218 and 743-854. It should be noted that donors were predominantly white British and more often female, and clonal diversity was possibly underestimated.

Germline V lookup: CDR1 LGHDT, CDR2 YNNKEL (reference sequence). This CDR3 comprises 13 residues. The V end was cut by 4 bases, the J end by 4 bases, with 11 bases between. Clones were read by immunoSEQ multiplex PCR, and TCRdb kept only the in-frame ones, dropping some. Of some 64,000 clones listed, 76% are singletons. Turning to this clone: The antigen is not known.

The genes are TRBV3-1 (or the pseudogene TRBV3-2) and TRBJ2-7, with D perhaps matching TRBD2 (6 bases). The specimen comprised peripheral blood, sampled on day 0 of AZD1222 vaccination. The receptor's source is an adult in good health. This CDR3 is CASSPAGLYEQYF. DNA of the CDR3: TGTGCCAGCAGCCCGGCAGGACTATACGAGCAGTACTTC.